These 12 T cell receptor beta chains originate from one sample sequenced in a study of OX40 agonist ivuxolimab in advanced cancers. Measured with immunoSEQ multiplex PCR; TCRdb has only the in-frame clones, and not every one. The sample lists about 48,000 clones; around 85% were seen once. The sample in question was CD4+ or CD8+ T cells sorted from blood, obtained in a trial of the OX40 agonist ivuxolimab. The receptors come from an adult with an advanced solid tumor such as melanoma, head and neck, liver or kidney cancer.

This clone showed up just a few times. The chain joins TRBV28 to TRBJ2-7; no clear D. Germline lookup yields CDR1 MDHEN and CDR2 SYDVKM. Trimming removed 5 bases from V and 3 bases from J, with 5 bases in between. CDR3 length: 11 amino acids. The CDR3 protein is CASSGDYEQYF. CDR3 DNA: TGTGCCAGCAGTGGAGACTACGAGCAGTACTTC.

This chain joins TRBV2 and TRBJ2-3; D call uncertain. The CDR3 spans 13 residues. V was trimmed by 7 bases and J by 4 bases, leaving 12 bases between them. From germline, CDR1 is SNHLY and CDR2 FYNNEI. The CDR3 bases are TGTGCCAGCACCAAAGACTTATCAGATACGCAGTATTTT. This encodes CASTKDLSDTQYF. Looking up the rest from reference TRBV2 and TRBJ2-3 gives the full variable domain: EPEVTQTPSHQVTQMGQEVILRCVPISNHLYFYWYRQILGQKVEFLVSFYNNEISEKSEIFDDQFSVERPDGSNFTLKIRSTKLEDSAMYFCASTKDLSDTQYFGPGTRLTVL.

The gene calls are TRBV5-1 and TRBJ2-7, with TRBD2 identical over 7 bases. Germline CDR1 is SGHRS and CDR2 is YFSETQ. V gave up 3 bases and J gave up 8 bases; unmatched junction bases: 2. The CDR3 is 11 residues long. DNA of the CDR3: TGCGCCAGCAGCTCCGGGACTAAGCAGTACTTC. The encoded protein is CASSSGTKQYF.

V usage is TRBV7-3 and J usage is TRBJ2-2; D might be TRBD2 (5 bases). Germline V gene sequence: CDR1 SGHTA, CDR2 FQGTGA. The CDR3 loop spans 14 amino acids. V dropped 2 bases and J dropped 5 bases, with 9 bases sitting between them. The CDR3 is CASSLARTTGELFF. The CDR3 DNA reads as TGTGCCAGCAGCTTAGCCCGGACTACCGGGGAGCTGTTTTTT.

The J gene is TRBJ1-1, the V gene TRBV5-1; D is undetermined. V was pared by 4 bases and J by 3 bases, with 10 bases between. This CDR3 has 13 residues. Germline values: CDR1 SGHRS, CDR2 YFSETQ. The CDR3 spells CASSISADTEAFF. The DNA of the CDR3 is TGCGCCAGCAGCATAAGTGCGGACACTGAAGCTTTCTTT.

The chain is built from TRBV27 and TRBJ2-3; maybe TRBD1 (6 bases). The germline V gene encodes CDR1 MNHEY and CDR2 SMNVEV (reference sequence). Trimming shortened V by 3 bases and J by 0 bases, and 19 bases separated the two germline ends. The CDR3 sequence is 18 residues long. This CDR3 is CASSFLSLLGASTDTQYF. CDR3 nucleotide sequence: TGTGCCAGCAGTTTCCTCTCACTTTTGGGGGCTAGCACAGATACGCAGTATTTT.

The V gene is TRBV6-1, the J gene TRBJ2-7, with no clear D. Trimming took off 6 bases at V and 6 bases at J, with 15 bases between the two ends. CDR1 is MNHNS and CDR2 is SASEGT in the germline V gene. The CDR3 is made up of 13 amino acids. The CDR3 nucleotides are TGTGCCAGCAGCCTCCCCACCTACGGCGAGCAGTACTTC. Protein: CASSLPTYGEQYF.

This clone was seen just once. In DNA form, the CDR3 reads TGTGCCATCAGTGACGACCCCAACTCCTACGAGCAGTACTTC. Protein product: CAISDDPNSYEQYF. This chain connects TRBV10-3 to TRBJ2-7; D unresolved. This CDR3 comprises 14 residues. Trimming removed 3 bases at V and 0 bases at J, with 9 bases between. Per germline, CDR1 ENHRY and CDR2 SYGVKD.

This sequence joins TRBV15 and TRBJ1-2, with 9 bases identical to TRBD1. This CDR3 has 15 residues. V lost 1 base, J lost 7 bases, and 7 bases stayed unmatched. CDR1 and CDR2 (germline): LNHNV, YYDKDF (reference sequence). For the CDR3, the DNA is TGTGCCACCAGCAGAGGCGGACAGGGGCAAAGTGGCTACACCTTC. It encodes CATSRGGQGQSGYTF. The variable domain in full, completed from reference TRBV15 and TRBJ1-2, reads DAMVIQNPRYQVTQFGKPVTLSCSQTLNHNVMYWYQQKSSQAPKLLFHYYDKDFNNEADTPDNFQSRRPNTSFCFLDIRSPGLGDTAMYLCATSRGGQGQSGYTFGSGTRLTVV.

This sequence joins TRBV14 and TRBJ2-3, with D unresolved. Per the germline V gene, CDR1 is SGHDN and CDR2 is FVKESK. Trimming pared 1 base from V and 0 bases from J, leaving 5 bases between. CDR3 length: 14 residues. The chain's CDR3 is CASSQGASTDTQYF. DNA of the CDR3: TGTGCCAGCAGCCAAGGTGCAAGCACAGATACGCAGTATTTT.

The V and J genes are TRBV2 and TRBJ2-5; 7 bases fit TRBD1. CDR3 length equals 14 residues. After removal of 6 bases from V and 7 bases from J, the junction contained 11 bases not matched to a gene. Per germline, CDR1 SNHLY and CDR2 FYNNEI. The CDR3 region has the DNA TGTGCCAGCAGGTGGGACAGCCGGCCGGGGACCCAGTACTTC. Translated: CASRWDSRPGTQYF.

The chain combines TRBV6-5 with TRBJ1-1; D unresolved. V was shortened by 6 bases and J by 1 base, with 15 bases between the two germline ends. CDR3 length: 15 amino acids. Looked up from germline, CDR1 is MNHEY and CDR2 is SVGAGI. The CDR3 loop is CASRRMGRTNTEAFF. In nucleotides, the CDR3 is TGTGCCAGCAGGCGCATGGGCAGAACGAACACTGAAGCTTTCTTT.